This T cell receptor (beta chain) was obtained from a study of cytomegalovirus exposure and HLA in healthy donors. About the study: Within an early data release were about 90 million unique TCRs drawn from HLA-typed donors. Researchers found that less than 90% of under 450 genotyped donors fell within the Caucasian-associated ancestry cluster. Overall study findings and caveats: Associated with cytomegalovirus, according to the listing, were 164 TCR beta chains. For presence/absence analyses, sequencing depth was assumed to be roughly uniform across donors.

Worth noting for this clone: The antigen is not known.

Unmatched junction bases numbered 0, after V lost 5 bases and J lost 0 bases. This CDR3 comprises 15 residues. Germline loops: CDR1 SGHTA, CDR2 FQGNSA. The PCR contained 60 Vbeta and 13 Jbeta primers. The data were produced by immunoSEQ multiplex PCR, yet TCRdb's version contains in-frame clones alone and is incomplete. This specimen shows tens of thousands of clones; the ten leading clones hold 7% to 8.5%. The sequencing sample was made of PBMCs. J is TRBJ2-6 and V is TRBV7-2, with TRBD1 matching 8 bases. This clonotype originated in a male donor in good health and CMV-seronegative. CDR3 residues: CASSDRGSGANVLTF. The CDR3 DNA reads TGTGCCAGCAGCGACAGGGGCTCTGGGGCCAACGTCCTGACTTTC.